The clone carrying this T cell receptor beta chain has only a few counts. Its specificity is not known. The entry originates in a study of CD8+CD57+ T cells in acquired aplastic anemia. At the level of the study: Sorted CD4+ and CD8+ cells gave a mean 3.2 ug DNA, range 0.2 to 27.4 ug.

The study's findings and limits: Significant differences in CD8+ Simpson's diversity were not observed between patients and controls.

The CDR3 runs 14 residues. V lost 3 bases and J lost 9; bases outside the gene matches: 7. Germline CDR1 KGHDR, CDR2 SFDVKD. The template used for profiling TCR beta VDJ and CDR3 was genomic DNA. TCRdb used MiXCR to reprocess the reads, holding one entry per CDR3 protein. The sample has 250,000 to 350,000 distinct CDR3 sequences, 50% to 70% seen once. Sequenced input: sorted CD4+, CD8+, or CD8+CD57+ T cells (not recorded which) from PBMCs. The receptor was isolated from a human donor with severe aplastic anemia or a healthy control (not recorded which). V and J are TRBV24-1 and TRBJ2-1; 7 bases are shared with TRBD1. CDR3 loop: CATSDPDRVREQFF. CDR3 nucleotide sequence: TGTGCCACCAGTGATCCCGACAGGGTTCGTGAGCAGTTCTTC.